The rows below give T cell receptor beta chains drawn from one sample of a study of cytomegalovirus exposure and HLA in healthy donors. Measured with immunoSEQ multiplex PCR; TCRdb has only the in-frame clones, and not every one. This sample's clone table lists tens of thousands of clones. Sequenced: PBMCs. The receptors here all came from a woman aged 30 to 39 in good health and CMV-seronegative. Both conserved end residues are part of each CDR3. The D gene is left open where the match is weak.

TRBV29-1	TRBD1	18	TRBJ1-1	TGCAGCGTTGCGAGGACAGGGGCCTCGCGGGTCCTGAACACTGAAGCTTTCTTT	CSVARTGASRVLNTEAFF
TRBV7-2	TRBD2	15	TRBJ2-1	TGTGCCAGCAGCCCTCTAGCGGGATCCTACAATGAGCAGTTCTTC	CASSPLAGSYNEQFF
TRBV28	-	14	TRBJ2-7	TGTGCCAGCAGTTTAGAGGGAGTGCCCTACGAGCAGTACTTC	CASSLEGVPYEQYF
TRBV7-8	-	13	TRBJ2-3	TGTGCCAGCAGCTTAGGGGCCACAGATACGCAGTATTTT	CASSLGATDTQYF
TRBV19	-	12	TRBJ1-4	TGTGCCAGTAGTATGCGAAATGAAAAACTGTTTTTT	CASSMRNEKLFF
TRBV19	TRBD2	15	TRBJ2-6	TGTGCCAGTAGTCTTACTAGCGCTGGGGCCAACGTCCTGACTTTC	CASSLTSAGANVLTF
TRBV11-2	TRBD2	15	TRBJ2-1	TGTGCCAGCTCTTTGGAGCGGGGGCCATCAAATGAGCAGTTCTTC	CASSLERGPSNEQFF
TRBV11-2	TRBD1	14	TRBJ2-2	TGTGCCAGCAGCTGGACAGGGGACACCGGGGAGCTGTTTTTT	CASSWTGDTGELFF
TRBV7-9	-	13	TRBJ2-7	TGTGCCAGCAGCTTAGGGCAGGTATCCGAGCAGTACTTC	CASSLGQVSEQYF
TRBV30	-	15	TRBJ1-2	TGTGCCTGGAGTGAGACGGGAAATACTAACTATGGCTACACCTTC	CAWSETGNTNYGYTF
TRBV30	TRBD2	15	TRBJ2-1	TGTGCCTGGAGGCGGGGGGGCCCCTCTCCCAATGAGCAGTTCTTC	CAWRRGGPSPNEQFF
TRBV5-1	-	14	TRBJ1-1	TGCGCCAGCAGCTTGGAGGAGGCTAGGGCTGAAGCTTTCTTT	CASSLEEARAEAFF
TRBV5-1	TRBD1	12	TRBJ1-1	TGCGCCAGCAGTCGGGACAGGGGGTTAGCTTTCTTT	CASSRDRGLAFF
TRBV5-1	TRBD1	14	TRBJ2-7	TGCGCCAGCAGCTACCGGGACAGGGTCCTCGAGCAGTACTTC	CASSYRDRVLEQYF
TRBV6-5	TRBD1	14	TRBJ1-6	TGTGCCAGCAGTTCCCCAGACAGGGTTTCACCCCTACACTTT	CASSSPDRVSPLHF
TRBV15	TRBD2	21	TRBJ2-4	TGTGCCACCAGCAGGATTCGCGAAAGGCTAGCGGGGTCTCTAGCCAAAAACATTCAGTACTTC	CATSRIRERLAGSLAKNIQYF
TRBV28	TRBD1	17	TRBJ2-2	TGTGCCAGCAGCCGTGGGACAGGGGGTTGGAACACCGGGGAGCTGTTTTTT	CASSRGTGGWNTGELFF